This entry lists 15 T cell receptor beta chains sequenced from one sample in a study of cytotoxic CD8 clonotypes in ibrutinib-treated CLL. Profiling relied on immunoSEQ multiplex PCR, and the TCRdb table lists in-frame clones only, not all of them. The sample lists approximately 160,000 clones, roughly 90% occurring once. The starting material was PBMCs, obtained at disease progression, from a patient treated with ibrutinib. Receptors were obtained from a human donor with chronic lymphocytic leukemia.

This chain connects TRBV19 to TRBJ1-1; no clear D gene. Trimming stripped 3 bases from V and 1 base from J, with 9 bases between. In germline, CDR1 is LNHDA, CDR2 SQIVND (reference sequence). The CDR3 length is 14 residues. This CDR3 is CASSINSENTEAFF. Here the CDR3 DNA reads TGTGCCAGTAGTATCAACAGCGAGAACACTGAAGCTTTCTTT.

This chain uses TRBV19 with TRBJ2-3; 10 bases line up with TRBD1. V dropped 1 base and J dropped 0; count of bases not matched to a gene: 4. Germline V gene data show CDR1 as LNHDA and CDR2 as SQIVND (reference sequence). The CDR3 runs to 17 residues. The CDR3 DNA reads TGTGCCAGTAGTATAGGACAGGGGGCTATAAGCACAGATACGCAGTATTTT. Amino acids: CASSIGQGAISTDTQYF.

This sequence joins TRBV7-2 and TRBJ2-7, with 11 bases that match TRBD2. With 4 bases clipped from V and 4 bases from J, the junction kept 6 bases outside the gene matches. The germline CDR1 and CDR2 sequences are SGHTA and FQGNSA. The CDR3 is 15 amino acids. The CDR3 sequence is CASSSVAGGPYEQYF. The CDR3 nucleotides read TGTGCCAGCAGCTCCGTAGCGGGAGGGCCTTACGAGCAGTACTTC.

This sequence joins TRBV4-1 and TRBJ2-5; 9 positions agree with TRBD2. Trimming took 4 bases from V and 3 from J; bases not matched to a gene: 6. CDR3 length: 15 amino acids. Germline loops: CDR1 MGHRA, CDR2 YSYEKL. CDR3 residues: CASSRPGLAEETQYF. As DNA, the CDR3 is TGCGCCAGCAGCCGCCCGGGACTAGCAGAAGAGACCCAGTACTTC.

The chain joins TRBV11-3 to TRBJ2-1, with TRBD2 matching 16 bases. Germline CDR1 SGHNT, CDR2 YENEEA. The ends lost 4 bases at V and 10 bases at J; junction bases unmatched: 7. The CDR3 totals 16 residues. The CDR3 loop reads CASSSEGTSGRGEQFF. The CDR3 region has the DNA TGTGCCAGCAGCTCGGAAGGGACTAGCGGGAGGGGCGAGCAGTTCTTC.

The chain combines TRBV5-1 with TRBJ1-2; 7 bases agree with TRBD1. CDR1 is SGHRS and CDR2 is YFSETQ in the germline V gene. The CDR3 is made up of 13 amino acids. The ends lost 7 bases at V and 1 base at J; junction bases unmatched: 4. As DNA, the CDR3 is TGCGCCAGCCGGACAGGTGATAACTATGGCTACACCTTC. Its translation is CASRTGDNYGYTF. The full variable domain, completed using reference TRBV5-1 and TRBJ1-2, is KAGVTQTPRYLIKTRGQQVTLSCSPISGHRSVSWYQQTPGQGLQFLFEYFSETQRNKGNFPGRFSGRQFSNSRSEMNVSTLELGDSALYLCASRTGDNYGYTFGSGTRLTVV.

This clone appeared a single time. The chain employs TRBV20-1 and TRBJ2-3, with D hard to call. The V gene lost 7 bases and the J gene lost 2 bases, with 7 bases spanning the gap. The CDR3 runs 11 residues. From germline, CDR1 is DFQATT and CDR2 SNEGSKA (reference sequence). The CDR3 DNA reads TGCAGTGGGTGGTTCACAGATACGCAGTATTTT. Amino acid sequence: CSGWFTDTQYF.

This clone was detected only a few times. The J gene is TRBJ2-3, the V gene TRBV4-3, with D hard to call. This CDR3 region has 14 residues. The germline V gene encodes CDR1 LGHNA and CDR2 YSLEER. V was clipped by 6 bases and J by 4 bases, with 14 bases between them. CDR3 region: CASSVRGVADTQYF. CDR3 nucleotide sequence: TGCGCCAGCAGTGTCAGAGGAGTTGCAGATACGCAGTATTTT.

The chain joins TRBV4-2 to TRBJ2-1; the D is unclear. Deletions cut 2 bases from V and 5 bases from J, with 10 bases between. CDR3 length: 14 residues. Germline CDR1 reads LGHNA; CDR2 reads YNFKEQ. CDR3 bases: TGTGCCAGCAGCCAAAGTGAGGAAAACAATGAGCAGTTCTTC. Protein: CASSQSEENNEQFF.

The CDR3 DNA follows: TGTGCCAGCAGATTAGCCGTGGGCACTGAAGCTTTCTTT. Its translation is CASRLAVGTEAFF. The gene calls are TRBV28 and TRBJ1-1; D uncertain. This CDR3 is 13 amino acids long. The germline V and J ends were trimmed by 6 bases and 4 bases, with 12 bases remaining between them. In germline, CDR1 is MDHEN, CDR2 SYDVKM.

The CDR3: CASSPRQGRTGNTIYF. The CDR3 DNA reads TGTGCCAGCAGCCCCCGACAGGGGAGGACTGGAAACACCATATATTTT. The chain has TRBV7-8 and TRBJ1-3, with 8 bases that match TRBD1. With V trimmed by 5 bases and J by 2 bases, 8 bases remained unmatched. Germline V CDR1 and CDR2: SGHVS, FQNEAQ. The CDR3 runs to 16 residues.

This chain links TRBV9 with TRBJ2-3; D might be TRBD1 (6 bases). Germline V gene lookup returns CDR1 SGDLS and CDR2 YYNGEE. The CDR3 contains 15 residues. V was shortened by 0 bases and J by 4 bases, with 12 bases between the two germline ends. DNA of the CDR3: TGTGCCAGCAGCGTAGATGCAGGGGCGTCAGATACGCAGTATTTT. Translating it yields CASSVDAGASDTQYF.

The rearrangement uses TRBV6-1 and TRBJ1-1, with D perhaps matching TRBD1 (5 bases). The CDR3 is 12 amino acids. V was pared by 6 bases and J by 2 bases, with 7 bases between. In germline, CDR1 is MNHNS, CDR2 SASEGT. As DNA, the CDR3 is TGTGCCAGCAGGGGGCGAAACACTGAAGCTTTCTTT. Protein: CASRGRNTEAFF.

The genes are TRBV5-1 and TRBJ1-3; TRBD1 agrees at 11 bases. Germline V gives CDR1 SGHRS, CDR2 YFSETQ. V shed 2 bases and J 0 bases; nucleotides not matched to a gene: 7. This CDR3 spans 18 amino acids. DNA of the CDR3: TGCGCCAGCAGCTTTGGACAGGGGGCCGCAGACTCTGGAAACACCATATATTTT. It codes for CASSFGQGAADSGNTIYF.

The rearrangement joins TRBV4-1 to TRBJ1-5; D uncertain. The CDR3 totals 14 residues. CDR1 MGHRA and CDR2 YSYEKL come from the germline V gene. Trimming cost V 3 bases and J 1 base, with 7 bases left between them. The CDR3 spells CASSQRMSNQPQHF. For the CDR3, the DNA is TGCGCCAGCAGCCAGAGGATGAGCAATCAGCCCCAGCATTTT.